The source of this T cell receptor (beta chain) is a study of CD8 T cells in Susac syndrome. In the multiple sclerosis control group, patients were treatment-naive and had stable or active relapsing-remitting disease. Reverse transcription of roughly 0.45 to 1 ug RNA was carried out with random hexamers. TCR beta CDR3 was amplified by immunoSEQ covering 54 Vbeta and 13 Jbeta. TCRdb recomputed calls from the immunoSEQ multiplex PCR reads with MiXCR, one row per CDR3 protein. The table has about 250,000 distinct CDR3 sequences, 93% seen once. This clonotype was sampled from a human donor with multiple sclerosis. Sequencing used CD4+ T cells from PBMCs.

Here the CDR3 DNA reads TGTGCCAGCACCCTTTGGTTCTTC. As protein: CASTLWFF. The rearrangement uses TRBV6-4 and TRBJ2-1; D call uncertain. Germline CDR1 is MRHNA and CDR2 is SNTAGT. The CDR3 totals 8 residues. Between the trimmed V and J ends, which lost 7 bases and 15 bases, there was a span of 7 bases.